What follows is one T cell receptor beta chain and its context. The target antigen is unknown. Both 60 Vbeta primers and 13 Jbeta primers went into the PCR. Profiling relied on immunoSEQ multiplex PCR, and the TCRdb table lists in-frame clones only, not all of them. The sample holds about 190,000 clones, around 90% seen once. The data are from a study of cytomegalovirus exposure and HLA in healthy donors. Study-level findings and limits: Highest at DRB1 and lowest at HLA-C, TCR association rates differed among HLA loci in a later analysis. With later analysis, a missense DCLRE1C variant became linked to TCR beta V- and J-gene trimming. The authors enumerated some 170 TCR beta chains as linked to cytomegalovirus.

The CDR3 consists of 16 residues. Germline CDR1 and CDR2: SGHDN and FVKESK. With 2 bases clipped from V and 1 base from J, the junction kept 5 bases outside the gene matches. While unrecorded immune exposures were likely, the donors were nominally healthy when sampled. This receptor was identified in a boy aged 2 to 10 in good health and CMV-seronegative. The sequencing input was PBMCs. V and J are TRBV14 and TRBJ1-3, with 7 bases matching TRBD1. CDR3 nucleotides: TGTGCCAGCAGCCAACGACAGGGAATTTCTGGAAACACCATATATTTT. Amino acids: CASSQRQGISGNTIYF. Together with reference TRBV14 and TRBJ1-3, the CDR3 gives the full variable domain: EAGVTQFPSHSVIEKGQTVTLRCDPISGHDNLYWYRRVMGKEIKFLLHFVKESKQDESGMPNNRFLAERTGGTYSTLKVQPAELEDSGVYFCASSQRQGISGNTIYFGEGSWLTVV.